The clone carrying this T cell receptor beta chain occurred a few times. TCRdb fed the 5' RACE reads into MiXCR, producing one record per CDR3 protein. Counted here are about 260,000 distinct CDR3 sequences, over 15% occurring once; the ten biggest clones make up roughly a fifth. These data are taken from a study of T-cell memory formation after mild COVID-19. The length of the CDR3 is 13 residues. V lost 10 bases and J lost 4; bases outside the gene matches: 8. This TCR was recovered from a man between 18 and 29 years old who had mild COVID-19 (a few samples of this study predate the infection). Cell type and time point are not known. Sequencing was done on a sample of PBMCs or a T cell subset sorted from them (not recorded which). The V gene is TRBV12-3 or TRBV12-4, the J gene TRBJ2-3, with 7 bases matching TRBD2. The DNA for the CDR3 is TGTGCCACCTCGAAGGGGAGGGCAGATACGCAGTATTTT. It codes for CATSKGRADTQYF.